This T cell receptor beta chain was retrieved from a study of cytomegalovirus exposure and HLA in healthy donors. Findings of the study overall: When the data were analyzed later, several of the most significant clusters appeared to be linked to common viral pathogens. In vitro data verified a few CMV-associated chains as specific for CMV antigens. With high specificity and sensitivity, the classifier reportedly diagnosed cytomegalovirus status.

A multiplex PCR was run with 60 Vbeta primers and 13 Jbeta primers. Original processing notes: It was a later analysis that counted 75 million to 90 million unique TCR beta chains, of which some 9.9 million were shared. The protocol was immunoSEQ multiplex PCR, while the TCRdb copy is restricted to in-frame clones and leaves out a portion. The V and J calls and the clone size are those of that table, but D and trimming were determined from the DNA. Of about 190,000 clones in the sample, roughly 80% were seen once. Details on this clone: Antigen specificity is unknown.

Per germline, CDR1 MGHRA and CDR2 YSYEKL. The length of the CDR3 is 16 residues. With 5 bases clipped from V and 4 bases from J, the junction kept 8 bases outside the gene matches. The sequence was obtained from a young woman in good health and CMV-seronegative. Sequences were obtained from PBMCs. The V and J genes are TRBV4-1 and TRBJ1-6; 7 bases line up with TRBD1. The CDR3 DNA sequence: TGCGCCAGCAGCTACCTCCCGGGACAGTATAATTCACCCCTCCACTTT. Its protein product is CASSYLPGQYNSPLHF.